This entry is about one T cell receptor (beta chain). The data are from a study of blood T cell repertoires in COVID-19. Produced via immunoSEQ multiplex PCR; TCRdb's table is partial and in-frame only. The table lists about 120,000 clones, about 88% of them singletons. This CDR3 is built from 17 residues. Germline-derived CDR1 and CDR2 are MGHRA and YSYEKL. With V trimmed by 0 bases and J by 5 bases, 9 bases remained unmatched. The specimen was peripheral blood. This TCR was sampled from a man in his forties with acute or convalescent COVID-19. The rearrangement uses TRBV4-1 and TRBJ2-1; 8 nucleotides align to TRBD2. This CDR3 is CASSQDRGTRGNNEQFF. For the CDR3, the DNA is TGCGCCAGCAGCCAAGACAGAGGGACTAGAGGAAACAATGAGCAGTTCTTC.